The rows below give T cell receptor beta chains drawn from one sample of a study of blood T cell repertoires in COVID-19. This table comes from immunoSEQ multiplex PCR, and its TCRdb copy is limited to in-frame clones, with some not included. The sample consists of about 98,000 clones, about 85% of them appearing once. The sequenced sample was peripheral blood. These receptors were obtained from a man aged 70 or older with acute or convalescent COVID-19. CDR3s include the opening cysteine and the closing phenylalanine or tryptophan. Each record gives: CDR3 DNA, CDR3 protein, J gene, clone size, V gene, D gene. D genes are given only for firm matches. The size field is filled for only some rows; it gives once, few, many or a size class.

TGTGCCACTTCCGGGACAGGGGATGGCTACACCTTC	CATSGTGDGYTF	TRBJ1-2	once	TRBV10-3	TRBD1
TGTGCCAGCAGCTTGGGACACCCGGGACAGGGGGTTTCACCCCTCCACTTT	CASSLGHPGQGVSPLHF	TRBJ1-6	NA	TRBV5-4	TRBD1
TGTGCCAGCACCCTCGGGACAACTAGCACAGATACGCAGTATTTT	CASTLGTTSTDTQYF	TRBJ2-3	NA	TRBV2	NA
TGCAGCGCCCACGACAGGGATTACAATGAGCAGTTCTTC	CSAHDRDYNEQFF	TRBJ2-1	NA	TRBV29-1	TRBD1
TGTGCCAGCAGTTACTCAGAGAGGGGGGGTTACAATGAGCAGTTCTTC	CASSYSERGGYNEQFF	TRBJ2-1	once	TRBV6-6	NA
TGTGCCAGCAGCCCGAGGACAGGGGCGGTGACCCAGTACTTC	CASSPRTGAVTQYF	TRBJ2-5	NA	TRBV7-9	TRBD1
TGTGCCACTACTCTCCCGCGGGGGGCAGGTGGAAACACCATATATTTT	CATTLPRGAGGNTIYF	TRBJ1-3	NA	TRBV28	NA
TGTGCCAGCTCACCAAGCGTAAGCTCTGGAAACACCATATATTTT	CASSPSVSSGNTIYF	TRBJ1-3	NA	TRBV18	NA
TGTGCCAGCAGCCCTAGACCAGGGTTTGTATCACCCCTCCACTTT	CASSPRPGFVSPLHF	TRBJ1-6	NA	TRBV7-8	NA
TGTGCCAGCAGCTTATCGGGTCAAGCTAATGAAAAACTGTTTTTT	CASSLSGQANEKLFF	TRBJ1-4	NA	TRBV11-2	NA
TGTGCCAGCAGCTTGGCCGGTGGCTACACCTTC	CASSLAGGYTF	TRBJ1-2	NA	TRBV5-4	NA
TGTGCCAGCAGCGGGAGAGTCTTACAAGAGACCCAGTACTTC	CASSGRVLQETQYF	TRBJ2-5	once	TRBV7-8	NA
TGCGCCAGCAGTGACCGGAGGCCGGGGGACTCCTACAATGAGCAGTTCTTC	CASSDRRPGDSYNEQFF	TRBJ2-1	NA	TRBV10-1	NA
TGTGCCAGCAGCCCTCAAAGCGGGGAATTCTACGAGCAGTACTTC	CASSPQSGEFYEQYF	TRBJ2-7	once	TRBV7-9	TRBD2
TGTGCCAGCAGCCAAGATGGGACAGGGGTAGATGAGCAGTTCTTC	CASSQDGTGVDEQFF	TRBJ2-1	NA	TRBV4-2	TRBD1
TGTGCCAGCAGTGACAGGGTAGATGAGCAGTTCTTC	CASSDRVDEQFF	TRBJ2-1	NA	TRBV2	NA
TGTGCCAGCAGCTTACGGGGGTCGGGTGAAAAACTGTTTTTT	CASSLRGSGEKLFF	TRBJ1-4	NA	TRBV5-8	NA
TGTGCCAGCAGCTTAGGACAGGGCTACTACAATGAGCAGTTCTTC	CASSLGQGYYNEQFF	TRBJ2-1	NA	TRBV11-2	TRBD1
TGTGCCAGCAGGCCTAGCGGGGGGGCCAAAGAGACCCAGTACTTC	CASRPSGGAKETQYF	TRBJ2-5	NA	TRBV25-1	TRBD2
TGTGCCAGCAGGCTAGCGGGGGGTCGGGAGCAGTTCTTC	CASRLAGGREQFF	TRBJ2-1	NA	TRBV12-3/TRBV12-4	TRBD2
TGTGCCACCAGCAGAGATGACGGACAAATCTACGAGCAGTACTTC	CATSRDDGQIYEQYF	TRBJ2-7	NA	TRBV15	NA
TGCGCCAGCAGCGAGAGCGACAGGAATTCACCCCTCCACTTT	CASSESDRNSPLHF	TRBJ1-6	NA	TRBV10-1	NA
TGCGCCAGCAGCTACCGACAGGGGTCCGATGAAGCTTTCTTT	CASSYRQGSDEAFF	TRBJ1-1	NA	TRBV5-1	TRBD1
TGTGCCAGCAGGGGACTAGCGGGCCTTGGGGATACGCAGTATTTT	CASRGLAGLGDTQYF	TRBJ2-3	NA	TRBV2	TRBD2
TGTGCCAGCAGCGTAGCCCCAGATCTCTATGGCTACACCTTC	CASSVAPDLYGYTF	TRBJ1-2	NA	TRBV9	NA
TGTGCCAGCAGTGAAAGGGAGCTAGCCGTCACCGGGGAGCTGTTTTTT	CASSERELAVTGELFF	TRBJ2-2	NA	TRBV6-1	NA
TGCGCCAGCAGCTTGTTTGGGGTGCGGGACACTGAAGCTTTCTTT	CASSLFGVRDTEAFF	TRBJ1-1	NA	TRBV5-1	NA
TGCGCCAGCAGCCATGGGACAGGGGGTAACGAGCAGTACTTC	CASSHGTGGNEQYF	TRBJ2-7	NA	TRBV5-1	TRBD1
TGTGCCAGCAGCTTGGTAGGGGCGGGGGCCAATGGCTACACCTTC	CASSLVGAGANGYTF	TRBJ1-2	NA	TRBV5-6	NA
TGTGCCAGTAGTTTGGGAGACAGGGGGACCTTTTATAGCAATCAGCCCCAGCATTTT	CASSLGDRGTFYSNQPQHF	TRBJ1-5	NA	TRBV19	TRBD1
TGTGCCACCAATACAGGGGGCGATAGCAATCAGCCCCAGCATTTT	CATNTGGDSNQPQHF	TRBJ1-5	NA	TRBV28	TRBD1
TGTGCCAGCAGTCTGTTTAGCAATCAGCCCCAGCATTTT	CASSLFSNQPQHF	TRBJ1-5	NA	TRBV12-3/TRBV12-4	NA
TGTGCCAGCAGTCTCCTTGGCGGGCAAAATTCACCCCTCCACTTT	CASSLLGGQNSPLHF	TRBJ1-6	NA	TRBV6-5	NA
TGTGCCAGCAGTTTGGCGGGACAGGGGAATTCACCCCTCCACTTT	CASSLAGQGNSPLHF	TRBJ1-6	NA	TRBV28	TRBD1
TGTGCCAGCAGCCACGCACTAGCCGCCGGGGAGCTGTTTTTT	CASSHALAAGELFF	TRBJ2-2	NA	TRBV4-2	NA
TGTGCCAGCAGTAAGGGACAGGGGCCTGGAAACACCATATATTTT	CASSKGQGPGNTIYF	TRBJ1-3	NA	TRBV6-5	TRBD1
TGTGCCAGCAGCCAAGTAGGGGAAGGCACTGAAGCTTTCTTT	CASSQVGEGTEAFF	TRBJ1-1	once	TRBV3-1/TRBV3-2	NA
TGTGCCAGCAGTGAAGGGACACTTTATAGCAATCAGCCCCAGCATTTT	CASSEGTLYSNQPQHF	TRBJ1-5	NA	TRBV6-1	NA
TGTGCCAGCAGTCCCGCCCACAGGGATGGCTACACCTTC	CASSPAHRDGYTF	TRBJ1-2	NA	TRBV6-5	NA
TGTGCCAGTAGTATGGGCCTAAACTATGGCTACACCTTC	CASSMGLNYGYTF	TRBJ1-2	NA	TRBV19	NA
TGTGCCAGCAGCTCCCGGGGAGGGGAGCGGGAGCTGTTTTTT	CASSSRGGERELFF	TRBJ2-2	NA	TRBV13	TRBD2
TGTGCCAGCAGCCAATCGACAGGGCCATATCCGGTTACTGAAGCTTTCTTT	CASSQSTGPYPVTEAFF	TRBJ1-1	NA	TRBV3-1/TRBV3-2	TRBD1
TGTGCCAGCAGCTCTTCGACGGGGGGCTTGGGGGAGACCCAGTACTTC	CASSSSTGGLGETQYF	TRBJ2-5	once	TRBV7-9	NA
TGTGCCAGCAGCCCCAGACAGGCCCATTATGGCGAGCAGTACTTC	CASSPRQAHYGEQYF	TRBJ2-7	NA	TRBV6-5	NA
TGTGCCAGCAAGGACAGGGAGAATGCGCAGTATTTT	CASKDRENAQYF	TRBJ2-3	NA	TRBV6-4	TRBD1
TGTGCCAGCAGTAAAAGACAGGGTCTCTTTGCAACTAATGAAAAACTGTTTTTT	CASSKRQGLFATNEKLFF	TRBJ1-4	NA	TRBV27	TRBD1
TGTGCCAGCTCCTGGCTAGCGGGGTCGTACAATGAGCAGTTCTTC	CASSWLAGSYNEQFF	TRBJ2-1	once	TRBV5-6	TRBD2
TGCAGCGTTGAGGACACTTTTGGGGCCCAGTACTTC	CSVEDTFGAQYF	TRBJ2-5	NA	TRBV29-1	NA
TGTGCCAGCAGCCAGCTGAGGGAGCAGTACTTC	CASSQLREQYF	TRBJ2-7	few	TRBV5-6	NA
TGCGCCAGCAGCTTGGAGGACAGGGGTCATGAGACCCAGTACTTC	CASSLEDRGHETQYF	TRBJ2-5	NA	TRBV5-1	TRBD1
TGTGCCAGCAGCCAAGATAAGCGGGCCGGAGAGGAAAAACTGTTTTTT	CASSQDKRAGEEKLFF	TRBJ1-4	once	TRBV3-1/TRBV3-2	NA
TGTGCCAGCAGTACCTCTCGTACAGGGGGCGAAAAAGGCAATCAGCCCCAGCATTTT	CASSTSRTGGEKGNQPQHF	TRBJ1-5	NA	TRBV6-4	TRBD1
TGTGCCAGCAGCTTAGCAGGGACAGGAGCCTACGAGCAGTACTTC	CASSLAGTGAYEQYF	TRBJ2-7	few	TRBV7-9	TRBD1
TGCGCCAGCAGCGCTCTGGAGGGTGCGACTGAAGCTTTCTTT	CASSALEGATEAFF	TRBJ1-1	once	TRBV5-1	NA
TGTGCCAGAACAGTGAACACTGAAGCTTTCTTT	CARTVNTEAFF	TRBJ1-1	NA	TRBV2	NA